Following are 15 T cell receptor beta chains from one sample sequenced in a study of a mutant IDH1 vaccine in newly diagnosed glioma. Time point: baseline, week 1 (first vaccination visit). Treatment described: pre-vaccination baseline after standard-of-care therapy. Profiled with immunoSEQ multiplex PCR; TCRdb holds only in-frame clones, not every one. The table includes around 92,000 clones, 83% detected once. Sequenced material: PBMCs, taken from a glioma patient treated with radiotherapy, temozolomide or both. These receptors came from a woman in her forties or fifties with glioma.

The rearrangement links TRBV4-1 to TRBJ2-7, with TRBD2 matching over 12 bases. Germline trimming cut 2 bases from V and 0 bases from J; bases unmatched to any gene: 8. In germline, CDR1 is MGHRA, CDR2 YSYEKL. This CDR3 is 18 amino acids long. CDR3 in amino acids: CASSQLASGGDLSYEQYF. The CDR3 nucleotides are TGCGCCAGCAGCCAACTGGCTAGCGGGGGGGACCTCTCCTACGAGCAGTACTTC.

The genes are TRBV4-3 and TRBJ1-1, with D maybe TRBD1 (6 bases). Trimming left V 1 base short and J 7 bases short, with 13 bases between. The CDR3 extends over 14 amino acids. CDR1 and CDR2 (germline): LGHNA, YSLEER. CDR3 sequence reads: CASSQGRTAGEAFF. As DNA, the CDR3 is TGCGCCAGCAGCCAAGGCCGGACAGCCGGTGAAGCTTTCTTT.

The rearrangement joins TRBV27 to TRBJ1-2; D is unclear. This CDR3 has 13 residues. Germline CDR1 is MNHEY and CDR2 is SMNVEV (reference sequence). V lost 2 bases, J lost 7 bases, and 11 bases lay in between. The CDR3 here is CASSLGGSSGYTF. In DNA, the CDR3 is TGTGCCAGCAGTTTAGGAGGGAGTAGTGGCTACACCTTC.

The chain has TRBV7-9 and TRBJ1-2; D gene ambiguous. The germline gives CDR1 SEHNR, CDR2 FQNEAQ (reference sequence). This CDR3 is built from 13 residues. The ends were cut back, 5 bases at V and 2 bases at J, with 9 bases in the middle. Here the CDR3 reads CASSPDGNYGYTF. The CDR3, as DNA: TGTGCCAGCAGCCCCGACGGAAACTATGGCTACACCTTC.

The V and J genes are TRBV5-1 and TRBJ2-1; D possibly matches TRBD1 or TRBD2 (6 bases each). With 4 bases removed from V and 6 bases from J, the gap between germline ends came to 17 bases. The CDR3 is 15 residues long. Germline V gives CDR1 SGHRS, CDR2 YFSETQ. In nucleotides, the CDR3 is TGCGCCAGCAGCCTGGCGGGACATCAAGGCAATGAGCAGTTCTTC. Amino acids: CASSLAGHQGNEQFF.

The rearrangement links TRBV28 to TRBJ2-3; possibly TRBD1 or TRBD2 for D (6 bases each). Looked up from germline, CDR1 is MDHEN and CDR2 is SYDVKM. Trimming stripped 9 bases from V and 2 bases from J, with 12 bases between. CDR3 length: 13 amino acids. The CDR3 protein is CASEGGPTDTQYF. CDR3 nucleotide sequence: TGTGCCAGTGAGGGGGGACCCACAGATACGCAGTATTTT.

This clone was seen only once. This chain joins TRBV5-1 and TRBJ1-1; 9 nucleotides agree with TRBD1. Germline values: CDR1 SGHRS, CDR2 YFSETQ. V lost 3 bases and J lost 4; bases outside the gene matches: 10. The CDR3 runs 16 residues. DNA of the CDR3: TGCGCCAGCAGCTCGGGACAGGGCAAGGGAGGCACTGAAGCTTTCTTT. The encoded protein is CASSSGQGKGGTEAFF.

The chain joins TRBV5-1 to TRBJ2-5, with 7 bases aligning to TRBD2. Germline assignment: CDR1 SGHRS and CDR2 YFSETQ. The CDR3 consists of 16 residues. The ends lost 0 bases at V and 5 bases at J; junction bases unmatched: 10. For the CDR3, the DNA is TGCGCCAGCAGCTTGGCTAGCGGATCAAAAAGGGAGACCCAGTACTTC. This codes for CASSLASGSKRETQYF.

CDR3 protein: CASSSGQGLTQYF. CDR3 bases: TGTGCCAGCAGCTCCGGACAGGGGTTGACCCAGTACTTC. The chain couples TRBV7-2 to TRBJ2-5; TRBD1 matches at 9 bases. The CDR3 is 13 amino acids. The germline V gene encodes CDR1 SGHTA and CDR2 FQGNSA. V dropped 4 bases and J dropped 7; count of bases not matched to a gene: 4.

V usage is TRBV19 and J usage is TRBJ1-2; 9 nucleotides line up with TRBD1. This CDR3 is built from 15 residues. J was trimmed by 6 bases and V by 2 bases; bases with no gene match: 7. Germline V CDR1 and CDR2: LNHDA, SQIVND (reference sequence). CDR3 in DNA: TGTGCCAGTAGTATATCCGGGACAGGGATCGATGGCTACACCTTC. It codes for CASSISGTGIDGYTF. Drawing the rest from reference TRBV19 and TRBJ1-2, the complete variable domain is DGGITQSPKYLFRKEGQNVTLSCEQNLNHDAMYWYRQDPGQGLRLIYYSQIVNDFQKGDIAEGYSVSREKKESFPLTVTSAQKNPTAFYLCASSISGTGIDGYTFGSGTRLTVV.

The chain uses TRBV27 and TRBJ2-7, with D tentatively TRBD1 or TRBD2 (5 bases each). The CDR3 covers 13 residues. Trimming took 7 bases from V and 2 from J, leaving 12 bases between them. Germline CDR1 is MNHEY and CDR2 is SMNVEV (reference sequence). The DNA of the CDR3 is TGTGCCAGCACCAACCAGGGAGCCTACGAGCAGTACTTC. Its translation is CASTNQGAYEQYF.

The chain joins TRBV29-1 to TRBJ2-2, with D tentatively TRBD1 or TRBD2 (5 bases each). Trimming pared 6 bases from V and 7 bases from J, leaving 18 bases between. Germline-derived CDR1 and CDR2 are SQVTM and ANQGSEA. This CDR3 contains 14 residues. The CDR3 DNA follows: TGCAGCGTAGAAAAGGGACGGGTGGGCGGGGAGCTGTTTTTT. Translated, it gives CSVEKGRVGGELFF.

This chain links TRBV5-6 with TRBJ2-5; D not certain. This CDR3 is built from 15 residues. V lost 0 bases and J lost 4, with 13 bases in between. Germline CDR1 and CDR2: SGHDT and YYEEEE. The CDR3 DNA sequence: TGTGCCAGCAGCTTGGTTGCCGGGTTTGGAGAGACCCAGTACTTC. It codes for CASSLVAGFGETQYF.

CDR3: CASSAYEQYF. The CDR3 region has the DNA TGTGCCAGCAGCGCCTACGAGCAGTACTTC. The J gene is TRBJ2-7, the V gene TRBV5-8, with no clear D. The CDR3 length is 10 residues. Germline V gene data show CDR1 as SGHTS and CDR2 as YDEGEE. Trimming removed 4 bases at V and 2 bases at J, with 1 base between.

The chain employs TRBV4-3 and TRBJ1-2; 8 bases map to TRBD1. This CDR3 spans 14 amino acids. The ends lost 0 bases at V and 7 bases at J; junction bases unmatched: 4. Germline CDR1 is LGHNA and CDR2 is YSLEER. The CDR3 loop is CASSQEEQGVGYTF. CDR3 nucleotide sequence: TGCGCCAGCAGCCAAGAGGAACAGGGGGTTGGCTACACCTTC.